These 10 T cell receptor beta chains were sequenced from one sample in a study of blood T cells in healthy people across ages. The authors ran a second PCR of 7 to 11 cycles using a sample-barcoded 5' primer and a J-beta primer mix. TCRdb fed the 5' RACE reads into MiXCR, producing one record per CDR3 protein. The table records 1,800,000 or so distinct CDR3 sequences, 30% to 40% of them present only once. The sequencing input was blood. These receptors were obtained from a human donor in good health.

V gene TRBV3-1 combines with J gene TRBJ2-1; the match to TRBD2 covers 8 bases. The CDR3 spans 20 residues. Germline lookup yields CDR1 LGHDT and CDR2 YNNKEL (reference sequence). V lost 0 bases to trimming and J lost 0 bases; unmatched junction nucleotides: 13. The CDR3 loop is CASSQETAGGHVSSYNEQFF. In DNA form, the CDR3 reads TGTGCCAGCAGCCAAGAAACGGCGGGGGGTCACGTAAGCTCCTACAATGAGCAGTTCTTC.

This clonotype was picked up a small number of times. The chain is built from TRBV28 and TRBJ2-5, with 11 bases that match TRBD1. The V gene end was trimmed by 2 bases and the J gene end by 4 bases; junction bases not matched to a gene: 9. The CDR3 consists of 17 residues. Germline V gene lookup returns CDR1 MDHEN and CDR2 SYDVKM. The CDR3 nucleotides read TGTGCCAGCAGTTTAGATCTAGGACAGGGGGCCGGAGAGACCCAGTACTTC. It codes for CASSLDLGQGAGETQYF. Supplemented by reference TRBV28 and TRBJ2-5, the full variable domain reads DVKVTQSSRYLVKRTGEKVFLECVQDMDHENMFWYRQDPGLGLRLIYFSYDVKMKEKGDIPEGYSVSREKKERFSLILESASTNQTSMYLCASSLDLGQGAGETQYFGPGTRLLVL.

The CDR3: CSVEVRDRAPDTQYF. In DNA form, the CDR3 reads TGCAGCGTTGAAGTTCGGGACAGGGCGCCAGATACGCAGTATTTT. The J gene is TRBJ2-3, the V gene TRBV29-1; 9 bases match TRBD1. Per germline, CDR1 SQVTM and CDR2 ANQGSEA. This CDR3 is built from 15 residues. V dropped 1 base and J dropped 4; count of bases not matched to a gene: 6.

About this clonotype itself: A read error may produce the germline difference seen at one junction end. The chain recombines TRBV7-2 with TRBJ2-3; TRBD2 is a possible D gene (6 bases). The CDR3 sequence is 15 residues long. The V gene's germline CDR1 is SGHTA and CDR2 FQGNSA. The CDR3 reads CACSLSGPSTDTQYF. DNA of the CDR3: TGTGCCTGCAGCTTGAGCGGGCCGAGCACAGATACGCAGTATTTT.

Of note for this clonotype: Mismatch with germline at one junction end may stem from a read error. The V gene is TRBV6-2 or TRBV6-3, the J gene TRBJ2-4; 9 bases map to TRBD2. The J call could be wrong; TRBJ2-5 is a better fit for the DNA end. The CDR3 runs 16 residues. Looked up from germline, CDR1 is MNHEY and CDR2 is SVGEGT. The CDR3 DNA reads TGTGTCAGCAGTTACGGTGCGGGGGGGCTCGAAGAGACCCAGTACTTC. Translating it yields CVSSYGAGGLEETQYF.

The chain carries TRBV4-3 and TRBJ2-3, with D possibly TRBD2 on 6 matching bases. Trimming took off 1 base at V and 5 bases at J, with 16 bases between the two ends. The CDR3 consists of 16 residues. Germline V lookup: CDR1 LGHNA, CDR2 YSLEER. The DNA for the CDR3 is TGCGCCAGCAGCCAAGCGCGGCGGGGCGTGGGAGATACGCAGTATTTT. Translated: CASSQARRGVGDTQYF.

This clonotype has a handful of counts. The chain is built from TRBV10-3 and TRBJ1-2; D perhaps matches TRBD1 (5 bases). The CDR3 runs to 14 residues. From germline, CDR1 is ENHRY and CDR2 SYGVKD. The V gene lost 2 bases and the J gene lost 2 bases, with 9 bases spanning the gap. CDR3 nucleotide sequence: TGTGCCATCAGTGAGGGAGGGACGAACTATGGCTACACCTTC. It specifies CAISEGGTNYGYTF.

The chain is built from TRBV6-5 and TRBJ1-2; D remains unclear. Per germline, CDR1 MNHEY and CDR2 SVGAGI. The V and J ends lost 5 bases and 3 bases respectively, with 10 bases between them. This CDR3 has 13 amino acids. The CDR3 nucleotides read TGTGCCAGCAGTAGGGTGTTTGACTATGGCTACACCTTC. This translates into CASSRVFDYGYTF.

The V gene is TRBV4-3, the J gene TRBJ2-7, with D tentatively TRBD1 (6 bases). The CDR3 runs 19 residues. The V end was cut by 0 bases, the J end by 2 bases, with 23 bases between. Germline assignment: CDR1 LGHNA and CDR2 YSLEER. CDR3 loop: CASSQDLPPQGGKTYEQYF. The DNA of the CDR3 is TGCGCCAGCAGCCAAGATCTCCCCCCCCAAGGGGGAAAAACCTACGAGCAGTACTTC.

V usage is TRBV4-1 and J usage is TRBJ1-4; D is uncertain. Germline CDR1 and CDR2: MGHRA and YSYEKL. The CDR3 is 12 residues long. Trimming took off 1 base at V and 14 bases at J, with 11 bases between the two ends. CDR3 region: CASSQVGGNLFF. CDR3 sequence (DNA): TGCGCCAGCAGCCAAGTCGGAGGAAATCTGTTTTTT.